Shown below are 25 T cell receptor beta chains from a single sample sequenced in a study of cytomegalovirus exposure and HLA in healthy donors. Use of 60 Vbeta and 13 Jbeta primers characterized the PCR. Sequenced by immunoSEQ multiplex PCR; TCRdb stores in-frame clones only, minus some. The sample lists some 150,000 clones; roughly 81% were seen once. Sequencing was performed on PBMCs. The source is a woman in her forties or fifties in good health and CMV-seronegative.

The chain has TRBV9 and TRBJ2-6; 9 bases fit TRBD1. The CDR3 has 18 amino acids. V lost 3 bases and J lost 0; bases outside the gene matches: 7. Germline lookup yields CDR1 SGDLS and CDR2 YYNGEE. The CDR3 loop reads CASSGTGTGSSGANVLTF. DNA for the CDR3: TGTGCCAGCAGCGGAACCGGGACAGGGAGCTCTGGGGCCAACGTCCTGACTTTC.

The chain carries TRBV13 and TRBJ1-2; possibly TRBD1 for D (5 bases). V lost 4 bases and J 13 bases, leaving 13 bases between the germline ends. This CDR3 has 11 amino acids. Germline assignment: CDR1 PRHDT and CDR2 FYEKMQ (reference sequence). This CDR3 is CASSSLGVRTF. The CDR3 coding sequence is TGTGCCAGCAGCTCCCTAGGGGTCCGCACCTTC.

Note on this clone: One end of the junction does not line up with germline, which may come from a read error. J is TRBJ1-2 and V is TRBV7-9; D is unresolved. CDR1 is SEHNR, CDR2 FQNEAQ, per germline (reference sequence). The CDR3 runs to 12 residues. CDR3 DNA: TGTGCCAGCAGCCCCAGCGGGGTAGAGACGGCATTC. This codes for CASSPSGVETAF. Together with reference TRBV7-9 and TRBJ1-2, the CDR3 gives the full variable domain: DTGVSQNPRHKITKRGQNVTFRCDPISEHNRLYWYRQTLGQGPEFLTYFQNEAQLEKSRLLSDRFSAERPKGSFSTLEIQRTEQGDSAMYLCASSPSGVETAFGSGTRLTVV.

Only a few counts were recorded for this clone. The chain links TRBV19 to TRBJ1-2; D remains ambiguous. The length of the CDR3 is 15 residues. V lost 8 bases and J 8 bases, leaving 24 bases between the germline ends. Germline V lookup: CDR1 LNHDA, CDR2 SQIVND (reference sequence). The CDR3, as DNA: TGTGCCAGTCGTGACCCTAGAGAACGTATCAAGGGCTACACCTTC. This codes for CASRDPRERIKGYTF.

The chain combines TRBV27 with TRBJ2-7; weak D call: TRBD1 (6 bases). Germline-derived CDR1 and CDR2 are MNHEY and SMNVEV (reference sequence). V was shortened by 3 bases and J by 3 bases, with 9 bases between the two germline ends. The CDR3 totals 13 residues. The CDR3 protein is CASSLKGGYEQYF. In DNA form, the CDR3 reads TGTGCCAGCAGTTTGAAAGGGGGCTACGAGCAGTACTTC.

J is TRBJ1-1 and V is TRBV6-1; D gene ambiguous. Trimming removed 2 bases at V and 1 base at J, with 8 bases between. This CDR3 contains 14 residues. Germline V gene data show CDR1 as MNHNS and CDR2 as SASEGT. The CDR3 region is CASSEQATNTEAFF. CDR3 DNA sequence: TGTGCCAGCAGTGAACAGGCCACGAACACTGAAGCTTTCTTT.

The rearrangement links TRBV5-8 to TRBJ1-5; 7 bases align to TRBD1. Germline values: CDR1 SGHTS, CDR2 YDEGEE. The CDR3 runs to 15 residues. Germline trimming cut 5 bases from V and 7 bases from J; bases unmatched to any gene: 12. Here the CDR3 reads CASRPDSGGGQPQHF. The CDR3 DNA reads as TGTGCCAGCAGACCGGACAGTGGAGGGGGCCAGCCCCAGCATTTT.

The chain is built from TRBV4-3 and TRBJ2-1, with D maybe TRBD2 (6 bases). V was trimmed by 0 bases and J by 3 bases, leaving 15 bases between them. This CDR3 contains 17 residues. CDR1 and CDR2 from the germline V gene are LGHNA and YSLEER. This chain's CDR3 is CASSQEMGGNNYNEQFF. The CDR3 DNA follows: TGCGCCAGCAGCCAAGAAATGGGCGGGAACAACTACAATGAGCAGTTCTTC.

V is TRBV28 and J is TRBJ2-2, with TRBD2 matching over 8 bases. V was clipped by 6 bases and J by 3 bases; unmatched bases: 6. Germline values: CDR1 MDHEN, CDR2 SYDVKM. The CDR3 is 15 residues long. The CDR3 DNA is TGTGCCAGCAGACCGGGACTAGTGGACACCGGGGAGCTGTTTTTT. It translates to CASRPGLVDTGELFF. Full variable domain (remainder filled in from reference TRBV28 and TRBJ2-2): DVKVTQSSRYLVKRTGEKVFLECVQDMDHENMFWYRQDPGLGLRLIYFSYDVKMKEKGDIPEGYSVSREKKERFSLILESASTNQTSMYLCASRPGLVDTGELFFGEGSRLTVL.

CDR3 protein: CASSLEGGLAGVYNEQFF. The CDR3 DNA is TGTGCCAGCAGCTTAGAGGGGGGACTAGCGGGAGTTTACAATGAGCAGTTCTTC. The chain uses TRBV7-2 and TRBJ2-1; 14 positions agree with TRBD2. The germline CDR1 and CDR2 sequences are SGHTA and FQGNSA. The J segment lost 4 bases and the V segment lost 1 base, leaving 6 bases of the junction unmatched. This CDR3 comprises 18 residues.

This clone was counted a few times. The chain is built from TRBV7-9 and TRBJ2-7, with D maybe TRBD2 (6 bases). The germline V gene encodes CDR1 SEHNR and CDR2 FQNEAQ (reference sequence). The CDR3 spans 15 residues. V shed 4 bases and J shed 0 bases, with 13 bases lying between them. The CDR3 coding sequence is TGTGCCAGCAGCTCCGCGGGGATGAGCTCCTACGAGCAGTACTTC. Translation gives CASSSAGMSSYEQYF.

This clone occurred once. The genes are TRBV7-2 and TRBJ2-7, with D unclear. Trimming shortened V by 3 bases and J by 2 bases, and 8 bases separated the two germline ends. The CDR3 totals 13 residues. Looked up from germline, CDR1 is SGHTA and CDR2 is FQGNSA. CDR3 DNA sequence: TGTGCCAGCAGCTTGCGAGGTACCTACGAGCAGTACTTC. Translated, it gives CASSLRGTYEQYF.

The rearrangement links TRBV13 to TRBJ2-3; possible D gene TRBD1, 6 bases. CDR3 length: 16 residues. Trimming took off 4 bases at V and 0 bases at J, with 14 bases between the two ends. Germline V CDR1 and CDR2: PRHDT, FYEKMQ (reference sequence). The CDR3 spells CASSSTGTASTDTQYF. CDR3 DNA: TGTGCCAGCAGCTCCACAGGGACCGCTAGCACAGATACGCAGTATTTT.

J is TRBJ2-7 and V is TRBV29-1, with D possibly being TRBD2 (7 bases). From germline, CDR1 is SQVTM and CDR2 ANQGSEA. The CDR3 extends over 13 amino acids. Trimming cost V 5 bases and J 2 bases, with 13 bases left between them. CDR3 nucleotide sequence: TGCAGCGTTAGGAGGGGGGGAACCTACGAGCAGTACTTC. Translating it yields CSVRRGGTYEQYF.

This clone appeared a few times. V and J are TRBV11-2 and TRBJ1-4; 9 positions match TRBD1. Germline V gene lookup returns CDR1 SGHAT and CDR2 FQNNGV. V shed 5 bases, J shed 7 bases, and the junction held 11 bases outside the gene matches. This CDR3 has 16 residues. CDR3 residues: CASSPTTGTGFEKLFF. DNA of the CDR3: TGTGCCAGCAGCCCGACTACCGGGACAGGGTTTGAAAAACTGTTTTTT.

The V call is TRBV4-2, the J call TRBJ1-2; no definite D call. Germline CDR1 LGHNA, CDR2 YNFKEQ. Trimming cost V 0 bases and J 3 bases, with 14 bases left between them. This CDR3 region has 16 residues. CDR3 sequence: CASSQDGRERDYGYTF. CDR3 DNA sequence: TGTGCCAGCAGCCAAGATGGGAGGGAGCGGGACTATGGCTACACCTTC.

This clone has only one observation. The chain carries TRBV7-2 and TRBJ2-2; 13 bases are shared with TRBD2. The ends lost 3 bases at V and 4 bases at J; junction bases unmatched: 5. This CDR3 region has 17 residues. Germline V gene data show CDR1 as SGHTA and CDR2 as FQGNSA. The CDR3 loop is CASSLDWTSGSTGELFF. The CDR3 bases are TGTGCCAGCAGCTTGGATTGGACTAGCGGGAGCACCGGGGAGCTGTTTTTT.

The V and J genes are TRBV19 and TRBJ1-2; a weak D match, TRBD1 (6 bases). The CDR3 is 14 residues long. CDR1 is LNHDA, CDR2 SQIVND, per germline (reference sequence). Deletions cut 4 bases from V and 5 bases from J, with 14 bases between. CDR3 in DNA: TGTGCCAGTAGTACCCGGGGGGCGCGGTATGGCTACACCTTC. It encodes CASSTRGARYGYTF.

CDR3 sequence: CASSSGLAGPGGETQYF. The CDR3 DNA follows: TGTGCCAGCAGTTCGGGACTAGCGGGGCCCGGAGGAGAGACCCAGTACTTC. This rearrangement joins TRBV11-3 to TRBJ2-5, with 13 nucleotides matching TRBD2. The CDR3 sequence is 17 residues long. V was clipped by 6 bases and J by 4 bases; unmatched bases: 11. Per germline, CDR1 SGHNT and CDR2 YENEEA.

The V call is TRBV7-2, the J call TRBJ2-3; 8 positions agree with TRBD2. The CDR3 length is 16 residues. Germline V CDR1 and CDR2: SGHTA, FQGNSA. J was trimmed by 1 base and V by 0 bases; bases with no gene match: 3. The CDR3 DNA follows: TGTGCCAGCAGCTTAGCCGGGAGGGTGGGCACAGATACGCAGTATTTT. It codes for CASSLAGRVGTDTQYF.

The chain combines TRBV15 with TRBJ1-1; tentative D call: TRBD1 (6 bases). V was shortened by 6 bases and J by 2 bases, with 22 bases between the two germline ends. Per germline, CDR1 LNHNV and CDR2 YYDKDF (reference sequence). The length of the CDR3 is 17 residues. DNA for the CDR3: TGTGCCACCAGAAAGGGGACACTAAAGTACGTTAACACTGAAGCTTTCTTT. Translating gives CATRKGTLKYVNTEAFF.

The chain recombines TRBV11-2 with TRBJ2-3; 9 nucleotides line up with TRBD2. The trim removed 8 bases at V and 6 bases at J, leaving 9 bases unmatched. The CDR3 is 14 residues long. Germline loops: CDR1 SGHAT, CDR2 FQNNGV. CDR3 nucleotides: TGTGCCAGCGTCCTAGGCGGGGGGGCGGATACGCAGTATTTT. Amino acid sequence: CASVLGGGADTQYF. The complete variable domain, with remaining parts taken from reference TRBV11-2 and TRBJ2-3, reads EAGVAQSPRYKIIEKRQSVAFWCNPISGHATLYWYQQILGQGPKLLIQFQNNGVVDDSQLPKDRFSAERLKGVDSTLKIQPAKLEDSAVYLCASVLGGGADTQYFGPGTRLTVL.

The sample holds a few counts of this clone. The genes are TRBV7-2 and TRBJ2-3; possible D gene TRBD2, 6 bases. The V end lost 4 bases, the J end lost 5 bases, and 19 bases lay between the germline ends. CDR1 SGHTA and CDR2 FQGNSA come from the germline V gene. This CDR3 comprises 16 residues. CDR3 DNA: TGTGCCAGCAGCTACAGACTAGGAGGGTATCAAGATACGCAGTATTTT. Residues: CASSYRLGGYQDTQYF.

This clone came up once. The J gene is TRBJ2-1, the V gene TRBV6-5, with D possibly matching TRBD2 (5 bases). The V gene lost 5 bases and the J gene lost 10 bases, with 15 bases spanning the gap. Germline CDR1 and CDR2: MNHEY and SVGAGI. CDR3 length: 13 amino acids. In DNA form, the CDR3 reads TGTGCCAGCAGTCCCCGACCAACTAGAGAGCAGTTCTTC. Residues: CASSPRPTREQFF.

The CDR3 bases are TGTGCCAGTAGTTCTACAGGGGTGGGACTTCAGGGCTACACCTTC. The encoded protein is CASSSTGVGLQGYTF. V and J are TRBV19 and TRBJ1-2, with 7 bases matching TRBD1. The J segment lost 8 bases and the V segment lost 5 bases, leaving 14 bases of the junction unmatched. The CDR3 is 15 amino acids. CDR1 and CDR2 from the germline V gene are LNHDA and SQIVND (reference sequence).